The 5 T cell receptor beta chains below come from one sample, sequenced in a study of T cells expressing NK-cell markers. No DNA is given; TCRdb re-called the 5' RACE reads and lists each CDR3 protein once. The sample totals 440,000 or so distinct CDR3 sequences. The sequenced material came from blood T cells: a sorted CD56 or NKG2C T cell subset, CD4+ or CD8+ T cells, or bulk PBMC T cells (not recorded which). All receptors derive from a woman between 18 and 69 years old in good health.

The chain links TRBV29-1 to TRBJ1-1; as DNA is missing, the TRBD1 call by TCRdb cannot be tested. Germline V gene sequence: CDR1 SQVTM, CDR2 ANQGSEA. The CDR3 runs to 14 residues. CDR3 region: CSVRGLEPGTEAFF.

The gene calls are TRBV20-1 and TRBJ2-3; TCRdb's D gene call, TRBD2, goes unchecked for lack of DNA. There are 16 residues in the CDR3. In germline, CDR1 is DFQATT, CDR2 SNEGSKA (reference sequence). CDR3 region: CSAARRASDSTDTQYF.

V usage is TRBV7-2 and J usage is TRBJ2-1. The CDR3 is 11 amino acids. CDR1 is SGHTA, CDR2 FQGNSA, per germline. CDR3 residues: CASSSHEEQFF.

This CDR3 reads CASSPLAGGRSLDTQYF. The chain uses TRBV12-3 or TRBV12-4 and TRBJ2-3; absent DNA, TCRdb's TRBD2 call cannot be checked. The CDR3 runs 17 residues.

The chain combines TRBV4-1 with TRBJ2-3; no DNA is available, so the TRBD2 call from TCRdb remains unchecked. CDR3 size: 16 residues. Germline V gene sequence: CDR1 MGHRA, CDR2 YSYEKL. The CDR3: CASSIIAGADTDTQYF.